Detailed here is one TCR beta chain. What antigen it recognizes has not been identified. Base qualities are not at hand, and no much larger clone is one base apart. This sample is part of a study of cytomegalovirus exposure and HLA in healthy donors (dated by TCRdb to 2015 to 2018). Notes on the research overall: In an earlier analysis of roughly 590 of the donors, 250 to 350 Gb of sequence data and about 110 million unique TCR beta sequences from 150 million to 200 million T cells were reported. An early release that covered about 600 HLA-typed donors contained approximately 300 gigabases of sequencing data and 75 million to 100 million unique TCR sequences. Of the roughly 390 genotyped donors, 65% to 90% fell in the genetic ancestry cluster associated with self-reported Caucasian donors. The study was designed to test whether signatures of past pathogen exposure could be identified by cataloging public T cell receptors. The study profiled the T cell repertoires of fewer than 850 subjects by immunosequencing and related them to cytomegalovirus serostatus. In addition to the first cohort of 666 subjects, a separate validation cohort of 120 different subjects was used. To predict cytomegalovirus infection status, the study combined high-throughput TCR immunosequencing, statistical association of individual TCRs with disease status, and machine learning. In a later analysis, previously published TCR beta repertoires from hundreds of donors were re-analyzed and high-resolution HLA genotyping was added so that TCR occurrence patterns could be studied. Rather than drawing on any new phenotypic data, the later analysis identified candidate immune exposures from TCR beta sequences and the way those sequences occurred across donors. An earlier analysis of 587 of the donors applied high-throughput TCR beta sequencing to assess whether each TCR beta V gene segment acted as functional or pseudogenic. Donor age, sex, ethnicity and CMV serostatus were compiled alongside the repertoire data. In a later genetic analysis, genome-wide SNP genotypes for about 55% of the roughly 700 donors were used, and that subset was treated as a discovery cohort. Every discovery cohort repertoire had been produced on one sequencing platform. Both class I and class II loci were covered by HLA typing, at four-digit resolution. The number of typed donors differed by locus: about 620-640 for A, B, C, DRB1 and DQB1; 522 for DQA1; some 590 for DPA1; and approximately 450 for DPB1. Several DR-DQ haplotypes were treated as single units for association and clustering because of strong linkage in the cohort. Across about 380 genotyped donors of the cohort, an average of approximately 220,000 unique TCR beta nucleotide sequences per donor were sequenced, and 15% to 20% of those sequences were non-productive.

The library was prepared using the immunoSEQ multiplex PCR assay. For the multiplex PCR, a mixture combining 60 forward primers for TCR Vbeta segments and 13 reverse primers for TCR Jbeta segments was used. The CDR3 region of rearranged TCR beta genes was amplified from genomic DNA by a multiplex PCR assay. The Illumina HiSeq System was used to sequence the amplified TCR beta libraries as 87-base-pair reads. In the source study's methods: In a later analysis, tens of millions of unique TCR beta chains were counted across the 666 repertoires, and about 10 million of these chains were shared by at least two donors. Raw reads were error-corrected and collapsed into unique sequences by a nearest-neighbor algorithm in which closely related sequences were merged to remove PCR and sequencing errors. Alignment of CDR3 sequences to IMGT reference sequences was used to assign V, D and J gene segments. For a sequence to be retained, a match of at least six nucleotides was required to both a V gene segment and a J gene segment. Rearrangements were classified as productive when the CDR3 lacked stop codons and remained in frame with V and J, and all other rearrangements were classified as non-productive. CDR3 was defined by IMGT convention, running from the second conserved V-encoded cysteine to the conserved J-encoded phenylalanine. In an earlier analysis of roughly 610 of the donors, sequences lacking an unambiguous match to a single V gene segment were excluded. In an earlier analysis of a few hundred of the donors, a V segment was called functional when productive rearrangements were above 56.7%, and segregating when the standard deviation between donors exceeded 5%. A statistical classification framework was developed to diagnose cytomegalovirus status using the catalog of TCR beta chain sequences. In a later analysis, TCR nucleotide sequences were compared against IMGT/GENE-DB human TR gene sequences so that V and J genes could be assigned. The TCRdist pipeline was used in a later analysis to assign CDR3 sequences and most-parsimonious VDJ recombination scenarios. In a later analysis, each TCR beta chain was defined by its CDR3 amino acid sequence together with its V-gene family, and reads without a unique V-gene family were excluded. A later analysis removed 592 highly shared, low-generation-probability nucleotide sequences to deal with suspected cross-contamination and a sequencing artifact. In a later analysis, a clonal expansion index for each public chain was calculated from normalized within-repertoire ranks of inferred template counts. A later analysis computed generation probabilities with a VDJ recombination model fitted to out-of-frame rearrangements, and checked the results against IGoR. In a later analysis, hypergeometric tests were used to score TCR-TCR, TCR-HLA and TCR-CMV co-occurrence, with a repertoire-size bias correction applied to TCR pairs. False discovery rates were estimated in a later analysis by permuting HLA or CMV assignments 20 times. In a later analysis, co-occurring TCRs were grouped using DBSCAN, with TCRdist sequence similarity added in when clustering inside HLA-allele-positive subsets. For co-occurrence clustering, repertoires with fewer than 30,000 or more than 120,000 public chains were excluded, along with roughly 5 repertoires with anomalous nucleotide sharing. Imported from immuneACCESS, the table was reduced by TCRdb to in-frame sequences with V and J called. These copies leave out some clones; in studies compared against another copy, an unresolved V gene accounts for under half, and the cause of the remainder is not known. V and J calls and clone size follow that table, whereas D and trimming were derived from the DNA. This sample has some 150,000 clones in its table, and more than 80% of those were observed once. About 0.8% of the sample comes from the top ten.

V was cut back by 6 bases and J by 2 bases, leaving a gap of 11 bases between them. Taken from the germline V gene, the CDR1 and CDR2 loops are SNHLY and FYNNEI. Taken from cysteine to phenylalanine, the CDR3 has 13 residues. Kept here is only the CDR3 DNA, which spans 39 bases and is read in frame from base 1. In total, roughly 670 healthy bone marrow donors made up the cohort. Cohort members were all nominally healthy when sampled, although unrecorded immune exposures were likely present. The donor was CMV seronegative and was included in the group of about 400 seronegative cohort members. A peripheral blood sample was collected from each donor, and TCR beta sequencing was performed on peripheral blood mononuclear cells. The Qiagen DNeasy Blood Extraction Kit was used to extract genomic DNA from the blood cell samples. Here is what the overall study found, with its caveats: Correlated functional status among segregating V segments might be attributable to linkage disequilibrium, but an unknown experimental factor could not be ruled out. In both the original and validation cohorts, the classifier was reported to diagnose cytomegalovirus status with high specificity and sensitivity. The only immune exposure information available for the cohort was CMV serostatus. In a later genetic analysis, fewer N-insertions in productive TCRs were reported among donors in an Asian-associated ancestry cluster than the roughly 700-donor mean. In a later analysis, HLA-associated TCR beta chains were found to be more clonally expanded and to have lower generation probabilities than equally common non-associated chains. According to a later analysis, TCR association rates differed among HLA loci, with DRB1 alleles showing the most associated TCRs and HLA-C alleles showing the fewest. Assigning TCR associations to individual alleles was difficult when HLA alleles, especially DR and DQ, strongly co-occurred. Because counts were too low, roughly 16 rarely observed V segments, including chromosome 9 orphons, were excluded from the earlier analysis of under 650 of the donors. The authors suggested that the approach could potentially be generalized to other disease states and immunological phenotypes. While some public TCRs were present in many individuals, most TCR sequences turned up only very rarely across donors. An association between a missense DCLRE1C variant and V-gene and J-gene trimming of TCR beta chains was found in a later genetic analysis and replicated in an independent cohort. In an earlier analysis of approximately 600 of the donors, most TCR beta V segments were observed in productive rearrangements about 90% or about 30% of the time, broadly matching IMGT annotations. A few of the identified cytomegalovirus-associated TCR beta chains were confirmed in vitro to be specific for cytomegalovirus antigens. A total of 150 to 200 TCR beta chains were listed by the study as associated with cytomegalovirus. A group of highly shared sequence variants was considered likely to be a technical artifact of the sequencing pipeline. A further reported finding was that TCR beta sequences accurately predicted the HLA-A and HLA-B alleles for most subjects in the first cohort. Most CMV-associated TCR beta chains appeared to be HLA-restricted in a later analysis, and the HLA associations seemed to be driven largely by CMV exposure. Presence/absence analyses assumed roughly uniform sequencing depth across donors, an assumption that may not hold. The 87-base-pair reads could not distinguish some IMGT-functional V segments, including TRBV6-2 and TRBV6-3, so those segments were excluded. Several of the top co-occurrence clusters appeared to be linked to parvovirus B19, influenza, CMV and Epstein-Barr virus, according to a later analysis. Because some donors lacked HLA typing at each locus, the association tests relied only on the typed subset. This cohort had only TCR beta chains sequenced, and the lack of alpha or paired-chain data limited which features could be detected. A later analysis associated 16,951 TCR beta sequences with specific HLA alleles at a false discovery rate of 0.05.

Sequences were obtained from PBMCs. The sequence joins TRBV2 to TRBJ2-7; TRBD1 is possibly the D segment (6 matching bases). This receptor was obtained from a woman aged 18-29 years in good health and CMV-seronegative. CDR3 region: CASSGTYAYEQYF. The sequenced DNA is TGTGCCAGCAGCGGGACATATGCCTACGAGCAGTACTTC.